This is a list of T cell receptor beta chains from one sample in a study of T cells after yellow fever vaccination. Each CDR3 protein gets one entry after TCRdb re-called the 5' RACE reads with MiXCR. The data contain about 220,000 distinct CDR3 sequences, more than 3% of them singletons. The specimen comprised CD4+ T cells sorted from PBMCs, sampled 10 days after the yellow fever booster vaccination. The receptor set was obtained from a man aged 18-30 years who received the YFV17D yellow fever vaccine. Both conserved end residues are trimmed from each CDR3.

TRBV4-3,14,ASSQGLAGGTGELF
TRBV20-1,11,SAPGRNNSPLH
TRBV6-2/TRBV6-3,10,ASSQSGGEQY
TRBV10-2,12,ASTRGLPTNEQF
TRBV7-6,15,ASSRDRGRLFPGELF
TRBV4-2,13,ASSQGQGAVETQY
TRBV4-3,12,ASSHRPGYSEAF
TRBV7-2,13,ASSVRQGGKETQY
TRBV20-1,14,SARSSGLWGNSPLH
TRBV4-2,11,ASSQTRDNEQF
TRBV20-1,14,SATTSGGHRYNEQF
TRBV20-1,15,SARDPSGQGRAETQY
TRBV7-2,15,ASRRFGDSSGANVLT
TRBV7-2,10,ASSLAQAEAF
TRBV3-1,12,ASSHSTGGHEAF
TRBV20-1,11,SARRDPNTEAF
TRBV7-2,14,ASSSFPRGSSYEQY
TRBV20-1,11,SAPPGPSYGYT
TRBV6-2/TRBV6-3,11,ASSTGGNYEQF
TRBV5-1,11,ASSPDRLRGYT
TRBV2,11,ASSGQGVTGQF
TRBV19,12,ASSPGPGAEKLF
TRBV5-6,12,ASSVTGGGIVQY
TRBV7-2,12,ASSWETGLREQF
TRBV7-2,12,ASSLAQEIYGYT
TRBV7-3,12,ASSLRNYTDTQY
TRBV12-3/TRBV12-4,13,ASGPRGPRTDTQY